The 9 T cell receptor beta chains listed next were all sequenced from one sample in a study of T cell changes during pregnancy in multiple sclerosis. The protocol was immunoSEQ multiplex PCR, while the TCRdb copy is restricted to in-frame clones and leaves out a portion. The sample contains about 56,000 clones, about 85% of which appear only once. The sequencing here drew on CD4+ T cells from peripheral blood mononuclear cells, taken in the third trimester of pregnancy. The receptors here all came from a female donor with multiple sclerosis, enrolled in a pregnancy study.

This CDR3 reads CASSSGTDPYNEQFF. The DNA for the CDR3 is TGTGCCAGCAGCTCCGGGACAGACCCGTACAATGAGCAGTTCTTC. This chain joins TRBV7-2 and TRBJ2-1; 7 bases align to TRBD1. Trimming at V came to 4 bases and at J to 4 bases, leaving 7 bases not matched to a gene. Per the germline V gene, CDR1 is SGHTA and CDR2 is FQGNSA. The CDR3 is 15 amino acids. Supplemented by reference TRBV7-2 and TRBJ2-1, the full variable domain reads GAGVSQSPSNKVTEKGKDVELRCDPISGHTALYWYRQSLGQGLEFLIYFQGNSAPDKSGLPSDRFSAERTGGSVSTLTIQRTQQEDSAVYLCASSSGTDPYNEQFFGPGTRLTVL.

This clone was seen once. This chain links TRBV7-9 with TRBJ2-5; no clear D gene. This CDR3 has 11 residues. Trimming pared 7 bases from V and 5 bases from J, leaving 8 bases between. The germline V gene encodes CDR1 SEHNR and CDR2 FQNEAQ (reference sequence). CDR3 DNA sequence: TGTGCCAGCACCCTGGCCGAGACCCAGTACTTC. Residues: CASTLAETQYF.

This clone came up once. The chain couples TRBV28 to TRBJ2-7, with TRBD1 matching over 7 bases. CDR1 MDHEN and CDR2 SYDVKM come from the germline V gene. The V segment lost 10 bases and the J segment 4 bases; nucleotides outside the gene matches: 4. The CDR3 runs to 11 residues. CDR3 in DNA: TGTGCCACCACAGGGGAGTACGAGCAGTACTTC. Protein: CATTGEYEQYF.

The chain has TRBV30 and TRBJ1-5; possible D gene TRBD1, 5 bases. Germline V CDR1 and CDR2: GTSNPN, SVGIG (reference sequence). V lost 2 bases to trimming and J lost 6 bases, with 17 bases between them. This CDR3 is built from 15 residues. This CDR3 reads CAWSPSWGDRQPQHF. The CDR3, as DNA: TGTGCCTGGAGTCCATCCTGGGGCGATCGTCAGCCCCAGCATTTT.

The CDR3 here is CASRDTTGTALSTF. DNA for the CDR3: TGTGCCAGTAGGGACACCACCGGGACAGCATTAAGCACCTTC. This chain uses TRBV19 with TRBJ1-2; 7 bases line up with TRBD1. J gave up 13 bases and V 6 bases, and 17 bases lay outside the gene matches. The CDR3 length is 14 residues. Germline assignment: CDR1 LNHDA and CDR2 SQIVND (reference sequence). The whole variable domain, remainder taken from reference TRBV19 and TRBJ1-2, is DGGITQSPKYLFRKEGQNVTLSCEQNLNHDAMYWYRQDPGQGLRLIYYSQIVNDFQKGDIAEGYSVSREKKESFPLTVTSAQKNPTAFYLCASRDTTGTALSTFGSGTRLTVV.

This sequence joins TRBV6-1 and TRBJ1-2; D call uncertain. V was clipped by 3 bases and J by 0 bases, with 8 bases between them. Germline loops: CDR1 MNHNS, CDR2 SASEGT. The CDR3 length is 14 residues. Written as DNA, the CDR3 is TGTGCCAGCAGTGATCCCTCGGCTAACTATGGCTACACCTTC. It is translated as CASSDPSANYGYTF.

The chain employs TRBV12-5 and TRBJ2-7; 7 positions match TRBD1. Germline values: CDR1 LGHNT, CDR2 FRNRAP. J gave up 1 base and V 2 bases, and 8 bases lay outside the gene matches. The CDR3 is 16 amino acids. CDR3 in DNA: TGTGCTAGTGGTTTGCGAACCGGGACAGTTTCCTACGAGCAGTACTTC. Translation gives CASGLRTGTVSYEQYF. The variable domain in full, with the rest retrieved from reference TRBV12-5 and TRBJ2-7, is DARVTQTPRHKVTEMGQEVTMRCQPILGHNTVFWYRQTMMQGLELLAYFRNRAPLDDSGMPKDRFSAEMPDATLATLKIQPSEPRDSAVYFCASGLRTGTVSYEQYFGPGTRLTVT.

The V and J genes are TRBV5-1 and TRBJ2-7, with 7 bases that match TRBD1. V was pared by 4 bases and J by 7 bases, with 17 bases of the junction left unmatched. Per the germline V gene, CDR1 is SGHRS and CDR2 is YFSETQ. This CDR3 has 16 amino acids. DNA of the CDR3: TGCGCCAGCAGCCAGTTAGGTGGACAGGTTTTAGGGGAGCAGTACTTC. Its translation is CASSQLGGQVLGEQYF.

As to this clone: Other nucleotide sequences in the sample specify the same CDR3. The chain carries TRBV4-3 and TRBJ2-1, with TRBD2 identical over 9 bases. J gave up 7 bases and V 0 bases, and 7 bases lay outside the gene matches. The CDR3 totals 16 residues. Germline assignment: CDR1 LGHNA and CDR2 YSLEER. DNA for the CDR3: TGCGCCAGCAGCCAAGATGAGGCGGGGGGGAGAAATGAGCAGTTCTTC. It is translated as CASSQDEAGGRNEQFF.